This T cell receptor (beta chain) came from a study of blood T cell repertoires in COVID-19. This clone was seen only a few times. The method was immunoSEQ multiplex PCR; TCRdb's version includes in-frame clones alone and lacks a portion of them. The table shows some 300,000 clones, with roughly 87% occurring only once. The germline V gene has CDR1 MDHEN and CDR2 SYDVKM. The CDR3 is made up of 15 amino acids. With V trimmed by 5 bases and J by 7 bases, 11 bases remained unmatched. The V call is TRBV28, the J call TRBJ1-3; 7 bases line up with TRBD1. The sequenced material came from peripheral blood. The clonotype was recovered from a man between 18 and 29 years old with active or convalescent COVID-19. DNA of the CDR3: TGTGCCAGCAGTGGTCGACAGGGCCTCTCCAACACCATATATTTT. Translated: CASSGRQGLSNTIYF.